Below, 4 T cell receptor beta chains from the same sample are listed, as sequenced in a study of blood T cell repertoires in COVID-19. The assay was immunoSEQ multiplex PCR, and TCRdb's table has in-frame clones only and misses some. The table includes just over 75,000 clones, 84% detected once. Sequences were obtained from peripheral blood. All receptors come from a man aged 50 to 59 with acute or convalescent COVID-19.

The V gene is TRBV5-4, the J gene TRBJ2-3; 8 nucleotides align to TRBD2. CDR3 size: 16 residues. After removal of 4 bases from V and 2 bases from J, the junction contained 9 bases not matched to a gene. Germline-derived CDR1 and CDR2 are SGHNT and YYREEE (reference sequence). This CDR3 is CASSPGGGRDTDTQYF. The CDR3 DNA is TGTGCCAGCAGCCCCGGGGGGGGGCGGGACACAGATACGCAGTATTTT.

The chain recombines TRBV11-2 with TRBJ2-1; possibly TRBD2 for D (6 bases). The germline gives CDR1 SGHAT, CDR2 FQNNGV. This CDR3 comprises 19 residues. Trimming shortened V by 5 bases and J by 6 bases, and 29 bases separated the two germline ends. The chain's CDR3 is CASSTYPLDAGRGINEQFF. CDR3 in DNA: TGTGCCAGCAGCACCTACCCCCTAGACGCCGGGAGAGGGATCAATGAGCAGTTCTTC.

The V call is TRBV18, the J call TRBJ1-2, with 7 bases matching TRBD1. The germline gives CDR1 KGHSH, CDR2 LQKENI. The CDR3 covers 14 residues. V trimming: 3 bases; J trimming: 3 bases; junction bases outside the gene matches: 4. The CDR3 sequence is CASSPRTGDYGYTF. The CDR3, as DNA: TGTGCCAGCTCACCTCGGACAGGAGACTATGGCTACACCTTC.

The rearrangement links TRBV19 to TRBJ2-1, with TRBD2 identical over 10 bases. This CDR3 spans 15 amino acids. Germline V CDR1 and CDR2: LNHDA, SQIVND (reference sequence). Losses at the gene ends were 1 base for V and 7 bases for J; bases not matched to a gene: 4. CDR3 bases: TGTGCCAGTAGTATAGCTAGCGGGGGCCGGAATGAGCAGTTCTTC. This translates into CASSIASGGRNEQFF.